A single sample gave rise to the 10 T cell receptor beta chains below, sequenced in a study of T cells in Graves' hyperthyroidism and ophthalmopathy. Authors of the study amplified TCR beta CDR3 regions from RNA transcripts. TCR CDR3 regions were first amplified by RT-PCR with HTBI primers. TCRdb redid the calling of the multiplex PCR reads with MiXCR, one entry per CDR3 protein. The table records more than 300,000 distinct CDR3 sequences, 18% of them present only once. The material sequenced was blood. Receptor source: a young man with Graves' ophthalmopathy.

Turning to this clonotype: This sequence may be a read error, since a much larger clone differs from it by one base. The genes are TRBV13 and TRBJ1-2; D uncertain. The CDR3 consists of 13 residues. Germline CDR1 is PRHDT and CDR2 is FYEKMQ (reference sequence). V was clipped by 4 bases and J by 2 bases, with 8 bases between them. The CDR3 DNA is TGTGCCAGCAGCTCAGCGGTGAACTATGGCTACACCTTC. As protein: CASSSAVNYGYTF.

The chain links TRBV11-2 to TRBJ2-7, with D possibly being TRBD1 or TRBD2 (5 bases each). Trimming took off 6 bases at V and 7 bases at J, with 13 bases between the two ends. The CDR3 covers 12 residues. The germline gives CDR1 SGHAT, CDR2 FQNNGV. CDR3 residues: CASRPGTEEQYF. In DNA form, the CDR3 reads TGTGCCAGCAGACCCGGGACGGAAGAGCAGTACTTC.

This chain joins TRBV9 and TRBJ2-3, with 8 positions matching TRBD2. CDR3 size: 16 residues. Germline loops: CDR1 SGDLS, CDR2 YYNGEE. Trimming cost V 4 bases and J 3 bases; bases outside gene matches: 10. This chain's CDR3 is CASSPPGTRGTDTQYF. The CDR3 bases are TGTGCCAGCAGCCCTCCCGGGACTAGGGGGACAGATACGCAGTATTTT.

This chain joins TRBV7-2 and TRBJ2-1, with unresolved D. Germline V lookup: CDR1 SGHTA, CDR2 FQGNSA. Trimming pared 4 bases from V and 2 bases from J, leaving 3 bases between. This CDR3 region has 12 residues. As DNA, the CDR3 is TGTGCCAGCAGCTCGCCCTACAATGAGCAGTTCTTC. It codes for CASSSPYNEQFF.

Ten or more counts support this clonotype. The CDR3 sequence is CASSEQGFSNTEAFF. CDR3 in DNA: TGTGCCAGCAGTGAACAGGGGTTCTCTAACACTGAAGCTTTCTTT. The V call is TRBV2, the J call TRBJ1-1; D is perhaps TRBD1 (6 bases). Trimming left V 2 bases short and J 2 bases short, with 12 bases between. CDR1 and CDR2 from the germline V gene are SNHLY and FYNNEI. This CDR3 has 15 residues.

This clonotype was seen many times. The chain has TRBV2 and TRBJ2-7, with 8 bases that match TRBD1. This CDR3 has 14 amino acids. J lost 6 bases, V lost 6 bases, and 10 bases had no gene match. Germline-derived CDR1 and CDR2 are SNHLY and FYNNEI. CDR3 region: CASRPTGVEGEQYF. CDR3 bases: TGTGCCAGCAGGCCGACAGGGGTAGAGGGCGAGCAGTACTTC. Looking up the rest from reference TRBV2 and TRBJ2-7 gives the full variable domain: EPEVTQTPSHQVTQMGQEVILRCVPISNHLYFYWYRQILGQKVEFLVSFYNNEISEKSEIFDDQFSVERPDGSNFTLKIRSTKLEDSAMYFCASRPTGVEGEQYFGPGTRLTVT.

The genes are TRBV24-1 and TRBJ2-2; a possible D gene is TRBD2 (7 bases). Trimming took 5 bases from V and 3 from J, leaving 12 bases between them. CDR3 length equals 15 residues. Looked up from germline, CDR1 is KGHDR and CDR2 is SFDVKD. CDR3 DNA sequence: TGTGCCACCAGTGGGGAGGGGGACCACACCGGGGAGCTGTTTTTT. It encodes CATSGEGDHTGELFF.

DNA for the CDR3: TGCAGTGCAAACCGGGATTCGGGAGAGACCCAGTACTTC. This gives the protein CSANRDSGETQYF. This chain uses TRBV20-1 with TRBJ2-5; maybe TRBD2 (5 bases). V lost 6 bases and J 4 bases, leaving 15 bases between the germline ends. CDR3 length: 13 amino acids. CDR1 is DFQATT, CDR2 SNEGSKA, per germline (reference sequence).

CDR3 loop: CASSFLAGWAKNIQYF. The CDR3 DNA reads as TGTGCCAGCAGTTTCCTAGCGGGGTGGGCCAAAAACATTCAGTACTTC. V and J are TRBV12-3 or TRBV12-4 and TRBJ2-4; TRBD2 matches at 9 bases. This CDR3 has 16 residues. V was pared by 3 bases and J by 1 base, with 4 bases of the junction left unmatched.

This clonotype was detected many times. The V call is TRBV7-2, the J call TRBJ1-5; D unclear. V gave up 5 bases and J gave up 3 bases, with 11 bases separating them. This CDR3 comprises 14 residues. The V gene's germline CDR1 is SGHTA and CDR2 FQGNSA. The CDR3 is CASSHGFPNQPQHF. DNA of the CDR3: TGTGCCAGCAGCCACGGGTTTCCCAATCAGCCCCAGCATTTT. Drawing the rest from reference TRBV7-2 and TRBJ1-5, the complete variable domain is GAGVSQSPSNKVTEKGKDVELRCDPISGHTALYWYRQSLGQGLEFLIYFQGNSAPDKSGLPSDRFSAERTGGSVSTLTIQRTQQEDSAVYLCASSHGFPNQPQHFGDGTRLSIL.